This is a list of T cell receptor beta chains from one sample in a study of T cells in Graves' hyperthyroidism and ophthalmopathy. TCRdb itself ran the multiplex PCR reads through MiXCR, one entry per CDR3 protein. The table records hundreds of thousands of distinct CDR3 sequences, 12% to 15% of them present only once. The specimen was blood. The receptors shown here come from a woman younger than 35 with Graves' hyperthyroidism. Each CDR3 is given with its conserved first and last residue. The order of the fields is CDR3 length, D gene, J gene, clone size, V gene, CDR3 DNA, CDR3 protein. A D gene is named only where the DNA matches it firmly. Clone sizes are given selectively: once, few, many, or a class where the clone is expanded.

13 . TRBJ2-1 . TRBV20-1 TGCAGTGCCTCCCGGGACGCCAAGAATGAGCAGTTCTTC CSASRDAKNEQFF
16 . TRBJ1-3 . TRBV5-1 TGCGCCAGCAGCTTGTCAGTGGGTCGCTCTGGAAACACCATATATTTT CASSLSVGRSGNTIYF
14 . TRBJ2-1 once TRBV12-5 TGTGCTAGTGGTTTGGGGGGCTCCTACAATGAGCAGTTCTTC CASGLGGSYNEQFF
15 . TRBJ1-5 many TRBV27 TGTGCCAGCAGTCAAACAGGTTATAGCAATCAGCCCCAGCATTTT CASSQTGYSNQPQHF
16 . TRBJ2-7 few TRBV24-1 TGTGCCACCAGTGATTTCTCGGCCAGCTGCTCCTACGAGCAGTACTTC CATSDFSASCSYEQYF
16 . TRBJ1-1 many TRBV4-3 TGCGCCAGCAGCCAGGAGTTACCACAGGGCTTGACTGAAGCTTTCTTT CASSQELPQGLTEAFF
15 . TRBJ2-1 . TRBV12-3/TRBV12-4 TGTGCCAGCAGTCCCCCGGGACTCCTAAACAATGAGCAGTTCTTC CASSPPGLLNNEQFF
17 . TRBJ2-6 . TRBV6-2/TRBV6-3 TGTGCCAGCAGTTACCCGGAGGGGCGCTCTGGGGCCAACGTCCTGACTTTC CASSYPEGRSGANVLTF
16 . TRBJ2-2 many TRBV6-1 TGTGCCAGCAGAAGTAGTGGAGAAGCAGTCACCGGGGAGCTGTTTTTT CASRSSGEAVTGELFF
15 . TRBJ2-2 . TRBV20-1 TGCAGTGCCGAGGGGGCCTTGCGGGGGGCCGGGGAGCTGTTTTTT CSAEGALRGAGELFF
14 . TRBJ1-4 many TRBV3-1 TGTGCCAGCAGCCAACCGGGCCAGGGAGGAAAACTGTTTTTT CASSQPGQGGKLFF
15 TRBD1 TRBJ2-7 many TRBV18 TGTGCCAGCTCGCCCGGGACAGGGGGCTCTTACGAGCAGTACTTC CASSPGTGGSYEQYF
13 . TRBJ1-5 . TRBV14 TGTGCCAGCAGCCAACGATACAATCAGCCCCAGCATTTT CASSQRYNQPQHF
16 TRBD1 TRBJ2-5 many TRBV6-1 TGTGCCAGCAGTTACGGGCAGGGGGAATTCGGAGAGACCCAGTACTTC CASSYGQGEFGETQYF
15 . TRBJ2-6 . TRBV7-9 TGTGCCAGCAGCTTCGAGCTGGGAGGGGCCAACGTCCTGACTTTC CASSFELGGANVLTF
18 TRBD2 TRBJ2-3 . TRBV20-1 TGCAGTGCTAGAGTAGCTAGCGGGAGGGCCGGAGGCACAGATACGCAGTATTTT CSARVASGRAGGTDTQYF
15 . TRBJ2-5 once TRBV4-1 TGCGCCAGCAGCCAAAGAGGGGTCGCCAAAGAGACCCAGTACTTC CASSQRGVAKETQYF
16 TRBD1 TRBJ2-7 many TRBV9 TGTGCCAGCAGCATCGATGGGACAGGGAGAGCCTACGAGCAGTACTTC CASSIDGTGRAYEQYF
15 TRBD2 TRBJ2-5 . TRBV5-4 TGTGCCAGCAGCTCCGGACTAGCGGCAGAAGAGACCCAGTACTTC CASSSGLAAEETQYF
14 . TRBJ2-7 few TRBV3-1 TGTGCCAGCAGCCTCCCGGGACTCTATCAGGAGCAGTACTTC CASSLPGLYQEQYF
14 TRBD2 TRBJ2-1 . TRBV20-1 TGCAGTGCTAGACTAGCGGGAGACTACAATGAGCAGTTCTTC CSARLAGDYNEQFF
14 . TRBJ1-1 few TRBV7-8 TGTGCCAGCAGCTTAGAGTGGGGATCCACTGAAGCTTTCTTT CASSLEWGSTEAFF
15 . TRBJ2-1 few TRBV27 TGTGCCAGCAGCCCCCGCAGGGGATACTACAATGAGCAGTTCTTC CASSPRRGYYNEQFF
18 TRBD2 TRBJ2-7 many TRBV11-2 TGTGCCAGCAGCTTAGAGGGTCTACTAGCGGGAGGGCTGGGTGAGCAGTACTTC CASSLEGLLAGGLGEQYF
12 . TRBJ2-5 . TRBV27 TGTGCCAGCGGCAGGCTCGAAGAGACCCAGTACTTC CASGRLEETQYF
15 TRBD1 TRBJ2-7 . TRBV20-1 TGCAGTGCTCTCAGTTACGGGACAGCCCCCTACGAGCAGTACTTC CSALSYGTAPYEQYF
15 . TRBJ2-7 few TRBV7-2 TGTGCCAGCAGCTTACATCCAGGGGAGGTCTACGAGCAGTACTTC CASSLHPGEVYEQYF
14 TRBD1 TRBJ1-1 . TRBV20-1 TGCAGTGCTAAAATAGGGGGCTTAGACACTGAAGCTTTCTTT CSAKIGGLDTEAFF
16 . TRBJ1-1 . TRBV5-4 TGTGCCAGCAGCCGACGGGTTTTGGTTATATTCACTGAAGCTTCCTTT CASSRRVLVIFTEASF
14 . TRBJ2-1 few TRBV20-1 TGCAGTGCTAGGCAGCTAGCGTCCTACAATGAGCAGTTCTTC CSARQLASYNEQFF
12 . TRBJ2-5 many TRBV3-1 TGTGCCAGCCGTTCTTCCGGTGAGACCCAGTACTTC CASRSSGETQYF
14 . TRBJ1-1 many TRBV3-1 TGTGCCAGCAGCCTCTCTACCACGAGAACTGAAGCTTTCTTT CASSLSTTRTEAFF
14 TRBD1 TRBJ2-5 . TRBV5-4 TGTGCCAGCAGACTACAGGGGGGCCAAGAGACCCAGTACTTC CASRLQGGQETQYF
14 . TRBJ1-1 many TRBV18 TGTGCCAGCTCACCACATTCTGGGAACACTGAAGCTTTCTTT CASSPHSGNTEAFF
15 TRBD2 TRBJ2-5 few TRBV7-9 TGTGCCAGCAGCAGCCTAGCGGGAGGCGCCGAGACCCAGTACTTC CASSSLAGGAETQYF
17 . TRBJ2-7 few TRBV5-6 TGTGCCAGCAGCTTAACAGGGACGGGAAGAAAGTCCTACGAGCAGTACTTC CASSLTGTGRKSYEQYF
15 . TRBJ1-6 few TRBV4-3 TGCGCCAGCAGCCCTGAGGGGGGGAATAATTCACCCCTCCACTTT CASSPEGGNNSPLHF
16 . TRBJ1-4 few TRBV5-1 TGCGCCAGCAGCTTGGTGGAGCGTGCAACTAATGAAAAACTGTTTTTT CASSLVERATNEKLFF
12 . TRBJ2-7 few TRBV20-1 TGCAGTGCGCCGGGACGCACCTACGAGCAGTACTTC CSAPGRTYEQYF
17 TRBD2 TRBJ2-5 many TRBV4-1 TGCGCCAGCAGGCCAGGGGACCAGCGGGAGGTTTTGGAGACCCAGTACTTC CASRPGDQREVLETQYF
16 . TRBJ2-1 many TRBV6-1 TGTGCCAGCAGTGAAAGGATCGGGAGCTCCTACAATGAGCAGTTCTTC CASSERIGSSYNEQFF
15 . TRBJ1-1 many TRBV3-1 TGTGCCAGCAGCCAAACGGGGGTGAGGGCCACTGAAGCTTTCTTT CASSQTGVRATEAFF
13 . TRBJ2-7 few TRBV19 TGTGCCAGAGACAGCCACCTCTCCTACGAGCAGTACTTC CARDSHLSYEQYF
17 TRBD2 TRBJ2-3 . TRBV20-1 TGCAGTGCTAGAACTGACCATCTAGCGGGAGAGGCAGATACGCAGTATTTT CSARTDHLAGEADTQYF
17 . TRBJ1-1 . TRBV5-4 TGTGCCAGCAGCCCCGGGAGCCCTGACTTTAGGGGCACTGAAGCTTTCTTT CASSPGSPDFRGTEAFF
16 . TRBJ1-5 many TRBV6-5 TGTGCCAGCAGTTACTACCCCATCGGGGGGAATCAGCCCCAGCATTTT CASSYYPIGGNQPQHF
19 . TRBJ2-6 . TRBV3-1 TGTGCCAGCAGCCAAGAATGGGAGTCAGACCTCTCTGGGGCCAACGTCCTGACTTTC CASSQEWESDLSGANVLTF
12 . TRBJ1-5 . TRBV18 TGTGCCAGCTCACGGGAGACAGGCATGCGGCATTTT CASSRETGMRHF
16 TRBD1 TRBJ1-4 few TRBV11-3 TGTGCCAGCAGCTTGGTTCCCGGACAGGCAAATGAAAAACTGTTTTTT CASSLVPGQANEKLFF
14 TRBD2 TRBJ2-3 . TRBV29-1 TGCAGCGTTCTGGGTAGCGGGGGCACAGATACGCAGTATTTT CSVLGSGGTDTQYF
16 . TRBJ2-1 . TRBV5-8 TGTGCCAGCAGCCGAGGCGTCTTGGGCTCCTACAATGAGCAGTTCTTC CASSRGVLGSYNEQFF
16 . TRBJ2-1 many TRBV3-1 TGTGCCAGCAGCCCTCCAGCGGTGAGCTCCTACAATGAGCAGTTCTTC CASSPPAVSSYNEQFF
13 . TRBJ1-1 . TRBV28 TGTGCCAGCAGTTTCGCAGGATCTCAGGAAGCTTTCTTT CASSFAGSQEAFF
12 . TRBJ2-3 few TRBV6-2/TRBV6-3 TGTGCCACCTATAGCCAGCCCGACACGCAGTATTTT CATYSQPDTQYF
14 . TRBJ2-1 . TRBV5-1 TGCGCCAGCAGCCCAATTTCGAGCCCCCCTGAGCAGTTCTTC CASSPISSPPEQFF
13 . TRBJ2-7 many TRBV27 TGTGCCAGCAGTGAGGGACCGCCCTACGAGCAGTACTTC CASSEGPPYEQYF
14 . TRBJ1-2 many TRBV12-3/TRBV12-4 TGTGCCAGCAGCCCCCCGGACAGCCAGTATGGCTACACCTTC CASSPPDSQYGYTF